The 29 T cell receptor beta chains given below trace back to one sample, sequenced in a study of cytomegalovirus exposure and HLA in healthy donors. The PCR had 60 Vbeta and 13 Jbeta primers. Assay used: immunoSEQ multiplex PCR; TCRdb lists only in-frame clones, some missing. This sample yields some 110,000 clones, of which 75% are seen a single time; 2.5% to 3% belongs to the top ten. The sequenced material came from PBMCs. These receptors came from a male donor in good health and CMV-seropositive.

The V gene is TRBV2, the J gene TRBJ1-1, with D possibly being TRBD1 (5 bases). Germline CDR1 and CDR2: SNHLY and FYNNEI. This CDR3 is 14 amino acids long. Trimming removed 4 bases at V and 4 bases at J, with 13 bases between. CDR3 nucleotides: TGTGCCAGCAGTGGGGAGGGACGGGGCACTGAAGCTTTCTTT. Translated, it gives CASSGEGRGTEAFF.

The chain carries TRBV28 and TRBJ2-5; 7 bases are shared with TRBD1. The CDR3 loop spans 13 amino acids. V was clipped by 6 bases and J by 5 bases; unmatched bases: 6. Germline CDR1 is MDHEN and CDR2 is SYDVKM. In DNA, the CDR3 is TGTGCCAGCAGAACGACAGGGCGTGAGACCCAGTACTTC. This gives the protein CASRTTGRETQYF. The complete variable domain, with remaining parts taken from reference TRBV28 and TRBJ2-5, reads DVKVTQSSRYLVKRTGEKVFLECVQDMDHENMFWYRQDPGLGLRLIYFSYDVKMKEKGDIPEGYSVSREKKERFSLILESASTNQTSMYLCASRTTGRETQYFGPGTRLLVL.

This rearrangement joins TRBV6-6 to TRBJ2-7; 9 nucleotides align to TRBD1. After removal of 2 bases from V and 5 bases from J, the junction contained 10 bases not matched to a gene. The germline CDR1 and CDR2 sequences are MNHNY and SVGAGI (reference sequence). The CDR3 extends over 16 amino acids. The CDR3, as DNA: TGTGCCAGCAGTTACGCGACCGGGACAGGGCGCGACGAGCAGTACTTC. It codes for CASSYATGTGRDEQYF.

The gene calls are TRBV27 and TRBJ2-1, with 7 positions matching TRBD2. Per the germline V gene, CDR1 is MNHEY and CDR2 is SMNVEV (reference sequence). J lost 5 bases, V lost 1 base, and 8 bases had no gene match. This CDR3 has 16 residues. This chain's CDR3 is CASSLLEGGPDNEQFF. CDR3 bases: TGTGCCAGCAGTTTATTGGAGGGAGGGCCGGACAATGAGCAGTTCTTC.

J is TRBJ2-5 and V is TRBV10-1; TRBD2 aligns across 7 bases. The CDR3 consists of 17 residues. CDR1 is WNHNN and CDR2 is SYGVQD in the germline V gene (reference sequence). J was trimmed by 5 bases and V by 4 bases; bases with no gene match: 16. The CDR3 sequence is CASSGGLVWTLGETQYF. CDR3 DNA sequence: TGCGCCAGCAGTGGAGGACTAGTATGGACTCTCGGGGAGACCCAGTACTTC.

In this sample, this clone turned up a few times. The V and J genes are TRBV5-1 and TRBJ1-2; 7 bases match TRBD1. V shed 4 bases, J shed 2 bases, and the junction held 5 bases outside the gene matches. CDR1 is SGHRS, CDR2 YFSETQ, per germline. The CDR3 consists of 14 residues. The CDR3 is CASSRTGGNYGYTF. In nucleotides, the CDR3 is TGCGCCAGCAGCCGGACAGGAGGAAACTATGGCTACACCTTC.

The chain has TRBV28 and TRBJ2-4, with TRBD1 matching over 8 bases. Germline V lookup: CDR1 MDHEN, CDR2 SYDVKM. V was clipped by 3 bases and J by 4 bases; unmatched bases: 5. The CDR3 is 15 amino acids. This CDR3 is CASSFNRGTKNIQYF. In nucleotides, the CDR3 is TGTGCCAGCAGTTTTAACAGGGGGACTAAAAACATTCAGTACTTC.

For this clone: A junction boundary mismatches the germline segment, possibly from a read error. V usage is TRBV6-1 and J usage is TRBJ1-2, with D perhaps TRBD1 (6 bases). Germline V gene lookup returns CDR1 MNHNS and CDR2 SASEGT. The CDR3 is 16 amino acids. For the CDR3, the DNA is TGTGCCAGCAGTAAAGCCTCGGGGGGCGAAGGCTATGGCTACACCTTC. Translation gives CASSKASGGEGYGYTF.

This sequence joins TRBV7-2 and TRBJ2-1; 13 bases fit TRBD2. With 3 bases clipped from V and 9 bases from J, the junction kept 8 bases outside the gene matches. The CDR3 loop spans 16 amino acids. Germline loops: CDR1 SGHTA, CDR2 FQGNSA. The CDR3 reads CASSLTPGLAGTEQFF. CDR3 sequence (DNA): TGTGCCAGCAGCTTGACTCCGGGACTAGCGGGAACTGAGCAGTTCTTC.

The chain recombines TRBV10-3 with TRBJ1-1; no reliable D call. CDR1 and CDR2 (germline): ENHRY, SYGVKD. Trimming removed 6 bases from V and 8 bases from J, with 19 bases in between. The CDR3 loop spans 14 amino acids. CDR3 residues: CAISQSLTGLEAFF. The CDR3 nucleotides read TGTGCCATCAGCCAGAGCCTAACGGGGTTAGAAGCTTTCTTT.

The rearrangement links TRBV5-1 to TRBJ2-3, with 13 bases lining up with TRBD2. V dropped 0 bases and J dropped 3; count of bases not matched to a gene: 1. This CDR3 spans 16 amino acids. Looked up from germline, CDR1 is SGHRS and CDR2 is YFSETQ. CDR3 DNA: TGCGCCAGCAGCTTGGGGACTAGCGGGAGTACAGATACGCAGTATTTT. Translated, it gives CASSLGTSGSTDTQYF.

This clone was recorded a few times. The chain couples TRBV4-1 to TRBJ2-7; 8 bases match TRBD1. From germline, CDR1 is MGHRA and CDR2 YSYEKL. The V and J ends lost 1 base and 5 bases, in that order; junction bases with no gene match: 7. This CDR3 comprises 15 residues. The DNA of the CDR3 is TGCGCCAGCAGCCAAGCGTCCAGGGGGCACAACGAGCAGTACTTC. Translated, it gives CASSQASRGHNEQYF.

CDR3 sequence reads: CASGTGSGYTF. The CDR3 DNA sequence: TGTGCCAGCGGGACAGGGAGCGGCTACACCTTC. The chain recombines TRBV2 with TRBJ1-2; TRBD1 matches at 9 bases. The CDR3 consists of 11 residues. Losses at the gene ends were 8 bases for V and 8 bases for J; bases not matched to a gene: 3. From germline, CDR1 is SNHLY and CDR2 FYNNEI.

This clone was counted between two and nine times. The chain has TRBV6-5 and TRBJ2-1; D is undetermined. V was pared by 3 bases and J by 7 bases, with 19 bases between. Germline V gene lookup returns CDR1 MNHEY and CDR2 SVGAGI. This CDR3 is 16 amino acids long. The CDR3 spells CASSYGRSVGWNEQFF. CDR3 bases: TGTGCCAGCAGTTATGGTCGGAGTGTGGGTTGGAATGAGCAGTTCTTC.

Worth noting for this clone: Mismatch with germline at one junction end may stem from a read error. The CDR3 coding sequence is TGTGCCACCAGCAGAGGGAAGTCCGGACAGGGAGACTATGGCTACCCCTTC. This sequence encodes CATSRGKSGQGDYGYPF. The chain uses TRBV15 and TRBJ1-2, with TRBD1 identical over 8 bases. This CDR3 has 17 residues. The germline CDR1 and CDR2 sequences are LNHNV and YYDKDF (reference sequence).

The CDR3 protein is CAWSGFGTSGGNEQFF. CDR3 nucleotides: TGTGCCTGGAGTGGCTTTGGGACTAGCGGGGGGAATGAGCAGTTCTTC. The chain recombines TRBV30 with TRBJ2-1, with 15 bases aligning to TRBD2. V trimming: 1 base; J trimming: 7 bases; junction bases outside the gene matches: 5. This CDR3 spans 16 amino acids. The germline CDR1 and CDR2 sequences are GTSNPN and SVGIG (reference sequence).

The chain recombines TRBV10-3 with TRBJ2-5; either TRBD1 or TRBD2 may supply D (5 bases each). This CDR3 has 14 residues. Trimming removed 10 bases at V and 5 bases at J, with 20 bases between. Per germline, CDR1 ENHRY and CDR2 SYGVKD. The CDR3 DNA sequence: TGTGCCACCAGAGGGGCTTCTTTGAAGGAGACCCAGTACTTC. Protein: CATRGASLKETQYF.

Regarding this clone: One junction end does not reproduce the germline sequence, and a read error may be involved. This chain connects TRBV7-9 to TRBJ2-5; 8 bases line up with TRBD1. The CDR3 loop spans 16 amino acids. Germline CDR1 reads SEHNR; CDR2 reads FQNEAQ (reference sequence). This CDR3 reads CASSLVYRGSFETQYF. The CDR3 DNA reads as TGTGCCAGCAGTTTAGTCTACAGGGGGAGTTTTGAGACCCAGTACTTC.

The chain recombines TRBV2 with TRBJ1-1; TRBD1 agrees at 7 bases. The CDR3 has 14 amino acids. Germline trimming cut 4 bases from V and 6 bases from J; bases unmatched to any gene: 8. Per the germline V gene, CDR1 is SNHLY and CDR2 is FYNNEI. The CDR3 DNA reads as TGTGCCAGCAGTGTGGAGGGGGCAAGGGCTGAAGCTTTCTTT. Translating gives CASSVEGARAEAFF.

This clone appeared a single time. The chain is built from TRBV5-4 and TRBJ2-7; 10 bases match TRBD2. Germline loops: CDR1 SGHNT, CDR2 YYREEE (reference sequence). CDR3 size: 16 residues. V gave up 2 bases and J gave up 4 bases; unmatched junction bases: 9. The CDR3 DNA reads TGTGCCAGCAGCTTCGATATTAGCGGGGGGATTTACGAGCAGTACTTC. Translated, it gives CASSFDISGGIYEQYF.

This clone was seen only once. The CDR3 loop is CASVRASSGGNTIYF. As DNA, the CDR3 is TGTGCCAGCGTAAGGGCTTCCTCGGGGGGAAACACCATATATTTT. This rearrangement joins TRBV28 to TRBJ1-3, with D hard to call. Germline V gene sequence: CDR1 MDHEN, CDR2 SYDVKM. Trimming left V 8 bases short and J 4 bases short, with 18 bases between. The CDR3 is 15 residues long.

V gene TRBV7-2 combines with J gene TRBJ1-2; D may be TRBD1 (6 bases). The length of the CDR3 is 14 residues. The V end lost 2 bases, the J end lost 4 bases, and 11 bases lay between the germline ends. The germline CDR1 and CDR2 sequences are SGHTA and FQGNSA. The CDR3, as DNA: TGTGCCAGCAGCTTACACACAGGGCCCTATGGCTACACCTTC. This codes for CASSLHTGPYGYTF.

This chain uses TRBV27 with TRBJ2-7; 11 nucleotides match TRBD2. CDR3 size: 17 residues. Germline V gene sequence: CDR1 MNHEY, CDR2 SMNVEV (reference sequence). Trimming removed 0 bases from V and 0 bases from J; junction bases left unmatched: 4. The CDR3 DNA is TGTGCCAGCAGTTTATCCCTAGCGGGGGGTAGCTCCTACGAGCAGTACTTC. Residues: CASSLSLAGGSSYEQYF.

The chain combines TRBV7-8 with TRBJ2-1, with D possibly TRBD1 on 5 matching bases. The germline V and J ends were trimmed by 6 bases and 4 bases, with 19 bases remaining between them. Germline CDR1 and CDR2: SGHVS and FQNEAQ. The CDR3 consists of 16 residues. The CDR3 loop is CASRPPTGRGYNEQFF. CDR3 nucleotides: TGTGCCAGCAGACCACCTACAGGAAGGGGTTACAATGAGCAGTTCTTC.

The chain joins TRBV6-5 to TRBJ2-7; 8 bases line up with TRBD2. CDR1 is MNHEY, CDR2 SVGAGI, per germline. The CDR3 runs 11 residues. Losses at the gene ends were 11 bases for V and 7 bases for J; bases not matched to a gene: 7. The CDR3 here is CAAGGQREQYF. The CDR3 region has the DNA TGTGCCGCGGGGGGCCAGAGGGAGCAGTACTTC.

The rearrangement uses TRBV19 and TRBJ2-1; 8 bases fit TRBD2. V lost 4 bases and J lost 6; bases outside the gene matches: 14. This CDR3 is built from 17 residues. CDR1 and CDR2 from the germline V gene are LNHDA and SQIVND (reference sequence). The DNA of the CDR3 is TGTGCCAGTAGTAAGACGAGCGGGAGTCCGCGCACCAATGAGCAGTTCTTC. Protein: CASSKTSGSPRTNEQFF.

The chain recombines TRBV7-2 with TRBJ2-1; 8 positions match TRBD2. V shed 0 bases, J shed 6 bases, and the junction held 4 bases outside the gene matches. Germline V CDR1 and CDR2: SGHTA, FQGNSA. This CDR3 comprises 15 residues. The CDR3 spells CASSLAVAGSNEQFF. The CDR3 nucleotides are TGTGCCAGCAGCTTAGCGGTAGCGGGGAGCAATGAGCAGTTCTTC.

V and J are TRBV25-1 and TRBJ1-4; D is ambiguous. The CDR3 covers 14 residues. Germline CDR1 is MGHDK and CDR2 is SYGVNS. V was trimmed by 2 bases and J by 8 bases, leaving 12 bases between them. This chain's CDR3 is CASSEILPREKLFF. In nucleotides, the CDR3 is TGTGCCAGCAGTGAAATTCTCCCCCGGGAAAAACTGTTTTTT.

This chain links TRBV4-3 with TRBJ2-1, with 8 bases aligning to TRBD2. The V segment lost 1 base and the J segment 8 bases; nucleotides outside the gene matches: 10. The CDR3 contains 16 residues. In germline, CDR1 is LGHNA, CDR2 YSLEER. The chain's CDR3 is CASSQVLRGAIDEQFF. CDR3 in DNA: TGCGCCAGCAGCCAAGTTCTGCGGGGGGCAATTGATGAGCAGTTCTTC.